This T cell receptor (beta chain) was documented in a study of cytomegalovirus exposure and HLA in healthy donors. This CDR3 is built from 16 residues. Unmatched junction bases numbered 12, after V lost 5 bases and J lost 7 bases. CDR1 and CDR2 (germline): LNHDA, SQIVND (reference sequence). Points from the study as a whole: A classifier reportedly called cytomegalovirus status with high sensitivity and specificity. Some TCR beta chains (approximately 180 of them) were listed as cytomegalovirus-associated.

The donors were part of the approximately 130-subject validation cohort, which stood apart from the roughly 670-subject first cohort. Some clones are missing from TCRdb's copy, which holds only in-frame ones; the method was immunoSEQ multiplex PCR. The sample holds tens of thousands of clones, about 92% seen once. As regards this clone: Its antigen is undetermined.

The V gene is TRBV19, the J gene TRBJ2-2; 8 bases are a match to TRBD2. The origin of this receptor is a young woman in good health and CMV-seronegative. The specimen was PBMCs. CDR3 loop: CASSPLGGRIGGELFF. CDR3 coding DNA: TGTGCCAGTAGTCCCCTGGGCGGGAGGATTGGCGGGGAGCTGTTTTTT.